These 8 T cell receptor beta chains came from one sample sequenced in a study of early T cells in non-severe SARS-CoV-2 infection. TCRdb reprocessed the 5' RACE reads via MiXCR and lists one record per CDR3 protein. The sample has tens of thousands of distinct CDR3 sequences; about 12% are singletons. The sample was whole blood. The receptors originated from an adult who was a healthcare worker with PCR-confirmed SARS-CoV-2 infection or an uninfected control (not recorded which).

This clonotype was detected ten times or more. The DNA of the CDR3 is TGTGCCAGCAGCTTAGATCCCAGCGAAGAGACCCAGTACTTC. Translating gives CASSLDPSEETQYF. This chain links TRBV11-3 with TRBJ2-5; D unclear. The CDR3 consists of 14 residues. Germline-derived CDR1 and CDR2 are SGHNT and YENEEA. V was trimmed by 0 bases and J by 3 bases, leaving 8 bases between them.

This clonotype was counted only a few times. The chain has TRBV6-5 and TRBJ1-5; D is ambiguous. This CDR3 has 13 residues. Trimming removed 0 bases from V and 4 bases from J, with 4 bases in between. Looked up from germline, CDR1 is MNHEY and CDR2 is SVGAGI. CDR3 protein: CASSYSKNQPQHF. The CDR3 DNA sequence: TGTGCCAGCAGTTACTCGAAAAATCAGCCCCAGCATTTT.

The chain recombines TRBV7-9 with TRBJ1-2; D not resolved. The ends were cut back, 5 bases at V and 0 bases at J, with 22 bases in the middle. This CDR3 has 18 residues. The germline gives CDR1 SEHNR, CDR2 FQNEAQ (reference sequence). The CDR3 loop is CASSPYQYTFRSNYGYTF. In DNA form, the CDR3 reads TGTGCCAGCAGCCCCTATCAATACACGTTTCGATCTAACTATGGCTACACCTTC.

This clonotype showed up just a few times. This chain's CDR3 is CASSLEAIKEQFF. The DNA for the CDR3 is TGTGCCAGCAGCTTAGAGGCAATTAAAGAGCAGTTCTTC. The gene calls are TRBV7-2 and TRBJ2-1; D is undetermined. The CDR3 covers 13 residues. The germline gives CDR1 SGHTA, CDR2 FQGNSA. V was clipped by 1 base and J by 10 bases, with 11 bases between them.

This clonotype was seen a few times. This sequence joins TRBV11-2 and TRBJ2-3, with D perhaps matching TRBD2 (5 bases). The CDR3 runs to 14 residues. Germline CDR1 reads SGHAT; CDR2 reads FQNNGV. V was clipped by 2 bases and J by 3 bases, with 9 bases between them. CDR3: CASSLSRGTDTQYF. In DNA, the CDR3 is TGTGCCAGCAGCTTATCCCGGGGAACAGATACGCAGTATTTT.

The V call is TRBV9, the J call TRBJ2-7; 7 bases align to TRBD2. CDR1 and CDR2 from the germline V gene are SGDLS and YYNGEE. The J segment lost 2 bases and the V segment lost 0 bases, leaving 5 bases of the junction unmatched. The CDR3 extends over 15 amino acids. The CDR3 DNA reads TGTGCCAGCAGCGTAGGTCCGGGAGGTCCCTACGAGCAGTACTTC. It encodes CASSVGPGGPYEQYF.

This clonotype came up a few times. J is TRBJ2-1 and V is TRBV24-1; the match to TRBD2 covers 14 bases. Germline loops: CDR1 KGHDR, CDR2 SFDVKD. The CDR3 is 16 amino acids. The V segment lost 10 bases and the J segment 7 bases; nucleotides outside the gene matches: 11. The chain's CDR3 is CATSPGTSGRLNEQFF. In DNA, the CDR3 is TGTGCCACTTCCCCCGGGACTAGCGGGAGACTAAATGAGCAGTTCTTC.

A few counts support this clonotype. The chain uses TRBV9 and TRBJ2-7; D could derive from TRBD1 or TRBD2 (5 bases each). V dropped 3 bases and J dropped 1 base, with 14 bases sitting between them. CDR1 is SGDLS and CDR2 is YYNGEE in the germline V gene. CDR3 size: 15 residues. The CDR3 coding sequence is TGTGCCAGCAGCGCGGGACCTGCGGCTTCCTACGAGCAGTACTTC. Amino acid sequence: CASSAGPAASYEQYF.